This T cell receptor beta chain was found in a study of blood T cell repertoires in COVID-19. Study context: Both acute and convalescent COVID-19 samples were obtained from the United States, Italy and Spain. From T cells, B-cell-depleted T cells, or PBMCs came the material, which was cDNA or gDNA.

As handled by the study authors: Researchers report that nucleated cell counts were estimated from reference gene primer amplification. Profiled with immunoSEQ multiplex PCR; TCRdb holds only in-frame clones, not every one. That table gives V, J and clone size, and the DNA gave D and trimming. The sample has fewer than 110,000 clones, 80% to 90% seen once. The CDR3 length is 17 residues. Losses at the gene ends were 6 bases for V and 6 bases for J; bases not matched to a gene: 20. In germline, CDR1 is LNHDA, CDR2 SQIVND (reference sequence). The sequenced sample was peripheral blood. The chain uses TRBV19 and TRBJ2-7; 7 bases map to TRBD2. This TCR was sampled from a man aged 40-49 years with active or convalescent COVID-19. CDR3 in amino acids: CASSLVGAGVSVGEQYF. The CDR3 coding sequence is TGTGCCAGTAGCCTGGTAGGGGCGGGAGTGTCGGTGGGCGAGCAGTACTTC.